The T cell receptor (beta chain) described here comes from a study of blood T cell repertoires in COVID-19. Study-wide background: There were acute and convalescent COVID-19 samples, and they came from the United States, Italy and Spain. PBMCs, B-cell-depleted T cells, or T cells provided the cDNA or gDNA that made up the material.

The length of the CDR3 is 14 residues. Germline CDR1 reads SGDLS; CDR2 reads YYNGEE. V lost 3 bases, J lost 4 bases, and 5 bases stayed unmatched. The repertoire was sequenced with immunoSEQ multiplex PCR; TCRdb's copy has only in-frame clones and lacks some. The table includes approximately 270,000 clones, approximately 89% detected once. Residents of about two dozen US areas, aged roughly 18 to 90 years, made up the participants. Allocation to cohorts depended on clinical history reported by the participants. The source is a man between 35 and 55 years old who had been exposed to COVID-19. The rearrangement links TRBV9 to TRBJ1-1, with 8 nucleotides matching TRBD1. The sample comprised PBMCs or T cells enriched from blood (not recorded which). CDR3 protein: CASSGQGIGTEAFF. As DNA, the CDR3 is TGTGCCAGCAGCGGACAGGGGATAGGCACTGAAGCTTTCTTT.